A selection of T cell receptor beta chains follows, all from one sample in a study of blood T cell repertoires in COVID-19. Only in-frame clones appear in the TCRdb table, and some are missing; sequencing was by immunoSEQ multiplex PCR. This table holds around 220,000 clones, about 88% found once. Sample: peripheral blood. The origin of the receptors is a woman in her forties or fifties with COVID-19, enrolled during active disease. Both conserved end residues are part of each CDR3. The D gene is left open where the match is weak. The size of a clone is reported for some rows only, either as once, few or many, or as a class for expanded clones.

D: -
V: TRBV25-1
size: -
J: TRBJ2-7
CDR3: CASSDWTAEQYF
DNA: TGTGCCAGCAGTGATTGGACAGCCGAGCAGTACTTC

D: -
V: TRBV4-3
size: -
J: TRBJ2-5
CDR3: CASSQETAAPGTQYF
DNA: TGCGCCAGCAGCCAAGAGACAGCCGCCCCTGGGACCCAGTACTTC

D: TRBD1
V: TRBV3-1/TRBV3-2
size: -
J: TRBJ1-2
CDR3: CASSQAPRQGDGYTF
DNA: TGTGCCAGCAGCCAAGCGCCGCGACAGGGTGATGGCTACACCTTC

D: TRBD1
V: TRBV14
size: -
J: TRBJ2-5
CDR3: CAPEKPARGGQGQTQYF
DNA: TGTGCCCCCGAGAAGCCCGCACGAGGGGGACAGGGCCAGACCCAGTACTTC

D: TRBD1
V: TRBV5-8
size: -
J: TRBJ1-6
CDR3: CASNGQGLSYSPLHF
DNA: TGTGCCAGCAACGGACAGGGGTTGAGTTATTCACCCCTCCACTTT

D: -
V: TRBV12-3/TRBV12-4
size: -
J: TRBJ2-3
CDR3: CASTRDSDTQYF
DNA: TGTGCCAGCACCCGGGACTCTGATACGCAGTATTTT

D: -
V: TRBV5-1
size: -
J: TRBJ1-1
CDR3: CASSVGQNTEAFF
DNA: TGCGCCAGCAGCGTGGGACAGAACACTGAAGCTTTCTTT

D: TRBD1
V: TRBV18
size: -
J: TRBJ1-1
CDR3: CASSPRQGWNTEAFF
DNA: TGTGCCAGCTCACCACGACAGGGCTGGAACACTGAAGCTTTCTTT

D: TRBD2
V: TRBV12-3/TRBV12-4
size: -
J: TRBJ2-1
CDR3: CAIRTSGYNEQFF
DNA: TGTGCCATCAGGACTAGCGGTTACAATGAGCAGTTCTTC

D: -
V: TRBV6-5
size: -
J: TRBJ2-7
CDR3: CASSRQRMSYEQYF
DNA: TGTGCCAGCAGTCGACAGCGTATGTCCTACGAGCAGTACTTC

D: TRBD2
V: TRBV5-1
size: -
J: TRBJ2-1
CDR3: CASSLTPSGGYNEQFF
DNA: TGCGCCAGCAGCTTAACCCCTAGCGGGGGTTACAATGAGCAGTTCTTC

D: -
V: TRBV30
size: -
J: TRBJ1-2
CDR3: CAWSVGQLLGYGYTF
DNA: TGTGCCTGGAGTGTCGGACAGTTGTTGGGCTATGGCTACACCTTC

D: -
V: TRBV2
size: few
J: TRBJ1-1
CDR3: CASSGESATEAFF
DNA: TGTGCCAGCAGTGGGGAGTCGGCCACTGAAGCTTTCTTT

D: TRBD1
V: TRBV5-1
size: -
J: TRBJ1-2
CDR3: CASSPGQGPSTGYTF
DNA: TGCGCCAGCAGCCCTGGACAGGGACCATCCACGGGCTACACCTTC

D: -
V: TRBV9
size: -
J: TRBJ1-1
CDR3: CASSDPGVTEAFF
DNA: TGTGCCAGCAGCGACCCCGGGGTGACTGAAGCTTTCTTT

D: -
V: TRBV5-6
size: -
J: TRBJ2-1
CDR3: CASSSGVYNEQFF
DNA: TGTGCCAGCAGCTCAGGGGTTTACAATGAGCAGTTCTTC

D: -
V: TRBV27
size: -
J: TRBJ1-1
CDR3: CASRGHTEAFF
DNA: TGTGCCAGCAGGGGGCACACTGAAGCTTTCTTT

D: -
V: TRBV5-3
size: -
J: TRBJ2-3
CDR3: CARSLFAGGHGDTQYF
DNA: TGTGCCAGAAGCTTGTTTGCCGGGGGGCATGGAGATACGCAGTATTTT

D: TRBD2
V: TRBV27
size: -
J: TRBJ2-3
CDR3: CASSLRLSSASGGDTQYF
DNA: TGTGCCAGCAGTTTAAGGTTGAGCTCGGCTAGCGGGGGGGATACGCAGTATTTT

D: TRBD1
V: TRBV6-5
size: -
J: TRBJ1-6
CDR3: CASRDRGRNSPLHF
DNA: TGTGCCAGTAGGGACAGGGGGAGGAATTCACCCCTCCACTTT

D: TRBD1
V: TRBV11-2
size: once
J: TRBJ1-4
CDR3: CASSSGQGWEKLFF
DNA: TGTGCCAGCAGCTCAGGACAGGGATGGGAAAAACTGTTTTTT

D: -
V: TRBV3-1/TRBV3-2
size: -
J: TRBJ2-5
CDR3: CASSQGDPRETQYF
DNA: TGTGCCAGCAGCCAGGGAGACCCCCGGGAGACCCAGTACTTC

D: TRBD2
V: TRBV5-1
size: -
J: TRBJ2-5
CDR3: CASSLAGGAQETQYF
DNA: TGCGCCAGCAGCTTGGCCGGGGGGGCGCAAGAGACCCAGTACTTC

D: TRBD1
V: TRBV10-3
size: -
J: TRBJ1-2
CDR3: CAISGRGQNPYGYTF
DNA: TGTGCCATCAGTGGCCGGGGACAGAACCCCTATGGCTACACCTTC

D: -
V: TRBV5-6
size: -
J: TRBJ2-3
CDR3: CASSSLLSTDTQYF
DNA: TGTGCCAGCAGCTCTCTCTTAAGCACAGATACGCAGTATTTT

D: TRBD2
V: TRBV19
size: few
J: TRBJ2-3
CDR3: CASSPSGGHTDTQYF
DNA: TGTGCCAGTAGTCCCAGCGGGGGCCACACAGATACGCAGTATTTT

D: -
V: TRBV27
size: -
J: TRBJ1-5
CDR3: CASSFPGSNQPQHF
DNA: TGTGCCAGCAGTTTCCCGGGTAGCAATCAGCCCCAGCATTTT

D: TRBD1
V: TRBV28
size: -
J: TRBJ2-5
CDR3: CASSSFDRGRGETQYF
DNA: TGTGCCAGCAGTTCGTTCGACAGGGGGCGCGGAGAGACCCAGTACTTC

D: -
V: TRBV27
size: -
J: TRBJ2-7
CDR3: CASSWGSSYEQYF
DNA: TGTGCCAGCAGTTGGGGCTCCTCCTACGAGCAGTACTTC

D: TRBD1
V: TRBV28
size: -
J: TRBJ2-7
CDR3: CASSFGTGVAYEQYF
DNA: TGTGCCAGCAGTTTTGGGACAGGGGTTGCTTACGAGCAGTACTTC

D: -
V: TRBV19
size: -
J: TRBJ1-6
CDR3: CASSMASGGGSPLHF
DNA: TGTGCCAGTAGTATGGCGAGCGGGGGCGGATCACCCCTCCACTTT

D: -
V: TRBV19
size: -
J: TRBJ1-2
CDR3: CASSIGTTHGYTF
DNA: TGTGCCAGTAGTATTGGCACCACCCATGGCTACACCTTC

D: -
V: TRBV10-3
size: -
J: TRBJ1-5
CDR3: CAISTQGGDQPQHF
DNA: TGTGCCATCAGTACTCAGGGAGGGGATCAGCCCCAGCATTTT

D: TRBD1
V: TRBV2
size: -
J: TRBJ1-5
CDR3: CASGETGINQPQHF
DNA: TGTGCCAGCGGAGAGACAGGGATCAATCAGCCCCAGCATTTT

D: -
V: TRBV7-8
size: -
J: TRBJ1-1
CDR3: CASSSLRDTEAFF
DNA: TGTGCCAGCAGCTCCCTCCGGGACACTGAAGCTTTCTTT

D: -
V: TRBV27
size: -
J: TRBJ1-2
CDR3: CASSSPGGGYTF
DNA: TGTGCCAGCAGTTCGCCCGGAGGTGGCTACACCTTC

D: -
V: TRBV15
size: -
J: TRBJ1-5
CDR3: CATSRDPQQPQHF
DNA: TGTGCCACCAGCAGAGACCCCCAACAGCCCCAGCATTTT

D: -
V: TRBV3-1/TRBV3-2
size: few
J: TRBJ2-5
CDR3: CASRSGVASYF
DNA: TGTGCCAGCCGGAGTGGGGTAGCGTCTTACTTC

D: TRBD1
V: TRBV28
size: -
J: TRBJ1-2
CDR3: CASSLGQGRWYGYTF
DNA: TGTGCCAGCAGTTTGGGACAGGGGAGGTGGTATGGCTACACCTTC

D: TRBD1
V: TRBV6-6
size: few
J: TRBJ1-5
CDR3: CASSKHRDRGYQPQHF
DNA: TGTGCCAGCAGTAAACACCGGGACAGGGGGTATCAGCCCCAGCATTTT

D: -
V: TRBV7-6
size: -
J: TRBJ2-2
CDR3: CASSLGSIGSGGELFF
DNA: TGTGCCAGCAGCTTAGGGTCGATCGGTTCCGGCGGGGAGCTGTTTTTT

D: TRBD2
V: TRBV4-1
size: -
J: TRBJ2-5
CDR3: CASSPTSGDGETQYF
DNA: TGCGCCAGCAGCCCGACTAGCGGGGATGGAGAGACCCAGTACTTC

D: -
V: TRBV5-4
size: -
J: TRBJ1-6
CDR3: CASARLGSSYNSPLHF
DNA: TGTGCCAGCGCGCGACTGGGGAGCTCCTATAATTCACCCCTCCACTTT

D: -
V: TRBV19
size: -
J: TRBJ2-2
CDR3: CASRSRYSNTGELFF
DNA: TGTGCCAGTAGGTCCCGGTACTCGAACACCGGGGAGCTGTTTTTT

D: -
V: TRBV18
size: -
J: TRBJ1-2
CDR3: CASSPNRQALGYTF
DNA: TGTGCCAGCTCCCCCAATAGACAGGCGCTCGGCTACACCTTC

D: -
V: TRBV3-1/TRBV3-2
size: -
J: TRBJ2-7
CDR3: CASSQDQGTGYEQYF
DNA: TGTGCCAGCAGCCAAGACCAGGGAACGGGTTACGAGCAGTACTTC

D: -
V: TRBV11-2
size: -
J: TRBJ1-3
CDR3: CASSLAGSGNTIYF
DNA: TGTGCCAGCAGCTTAGCGGGCTCTGGAAACACCATATATTTT

D: TRBD1
V: TRBV5-1
size: -
J: TRBJ2-1
CDR3: CASSGQGAYNEQFF
DNA: TGCGCCAGCAGCGGACAGGGGGCCTACAATGAGCAGTTCTTC

D: -
V: TRBV30
size: -
J: TRBJ1-1
CDR3: CAWRLRPGGNTEAFF
DNA: TGTGCCTGGAGACTCCGGCCGGGGGGCAACACTGAAGCTTTCTTT

D: TRBD1
V: TRBV7-9
size: few
J: TRBJ2-1
CDR3: CASSLGQWLAHEQFF
DNA: TGTGCCAGCAGCCTGGGACAGTGGCTCGCCCATGAGCAGTTCTTC

D: -
V: TRBV11-3
size: -
J: TRBJ1-1
CDR3: CASSLVLSLRDRAEAFF
DNA: TGTGCCAGCAGCTTAGTATTGTCACTCCGTGACCGGGCTGAAGCTTTCTTT